The 5 T cell receptor beta chains given below trace back to one sample, sequenced in a study of beta chain features in type 1 diabetes (dated by TCRdb to the late 2010s). Library preparation was by the immunoSEQ multiplex PCR assay. The High Capacity cDNA Reverse Transcription Kit was used to reverse transcribe all of the isolated RNA, meaning that expressed TCRB transcripts were what got sequenced. This is the immuneACCESS table as TCRdb keeps it, with only in-frame sequences that have V and J called. A part of the clones is gone; compared with another copy, unresolved V genes explain less than half, and the rest is unexplained. Counted in this sample were some 410,000 clones; roughly 13% of them appeared once. The ten largest clones capture about 0.04% of the sample. Input material: naive CD4+ T cells from blood. Read against the paper, the sample's cell subset or site label means: true naive CD4+ T cells. The receptors here all came from a man aged 25-40 years in good health.

The V call is TRBV6-1, the J call TRBJ2-7, with D hard to call. This CDR3 is 13 amino acids long. The V gene's germline CDR1 is MNHNS and CDR2 SASEGT. V was cut by 0 bases and J by 10 bases, with 13 bases left in between. The CDR3 is CASSEASRIQQYV. The DNA for the CDR3 is TGTGCCAGCAGTGAAGCAAGCAGGATCCAACAGTACGTC.

This clone was seen a few times. The chain uses TRBV30 and TRBJ2-1; D unresolved. V was shortened by 0 bases and J by 6 bases, with 6 bases between the two germline ends. The CDR3 loop spans 12 amino acids. Germline loops: CDR1 GTSNPN, CDR2 SVGIG (reference sequence). The CDR3 loop reads CAWSVLGNEQFF. CDR3 bases: TGTGCCTGGAGTGTACTGGGCAATGAGCAGTTCTTC. The variable domain in full, with the rest retrieved from reference TRBV30 and TRBJ2-1, is SQTIHQWPATLVQPVGSPLSLECTVEGTSNPNLYWYRQAAGRGLQLLFYSVGIGQISSEVPQNLSASRPQDRQFILSSKKLLLSDSGFYLCAWSVLGNEQFFGPGTRLTVL.

CDR3 amino acids: CSATLGNEQFF. CDR3 sequence (DNA): TGCAGTGCTACTCTAGGAAATGAGCAGTTCTTC. V gene TRBV20-1 combines with J gene TRBJ2-1; D ambiguous. V lost 4 bases, J lost 7 bases, and 8 bases lay in between. This CDR3 has 11 residues. Germline lookup yields CDR1 DFQATT and CDR2 SNEGSKA (reference sequence).

The sample holds a few counts of this clone. The rearrangement links TRBV21-1 to TRBJ2-1. TRBV21-1 is annotated as a pseudogene. This CDR3 spans 11 amino acids. The CDR3 nucleotides read TGTGCCAGCAGCAAAGTTAGGGCTTCGTTCTTC. Its translation is CASSKVRASFF.

This clone was counted between two and nine times. The chain carries TRBV2 and TRBJ2-3; possibly TRBD2 for D (6 bases). Trimming stripped 3 bases from V and 3 bases from J, with 28 bases between. The CDR3 consists of 20 residues. Germline V gene data show CDR1 as SNHLY and CDR2 as FYNNEI. The CDR3 spells CASSEFRLPQRKGLTDTQYF. The CDR3 nucleotides are TGTGCCAGCAGTGAGTTTCGCCTCCCGCAGCGGAAGGGACTTACAGATACGCAGTATTTT.